These T cell receptor beta chains were read from a single sample in a study of blood T cell repertoires in COVID-19. Produced via immunoSEQ multiplex PCR; TCRdb's table is partial and in-frame only. The table shows 70,000 to 85,000 clones, with around 84% occurring only once. Source material: peripheral blood. The receptors were sampled from a woman aged 80 or older in a cohort sampled during active or convalescent COVID-19. CDR3s include the opening cysteine and the closing phenylalanine or tryptophan. The D gene is left open where the match is weak. Where a row states a size, it is once, few, many or the class of an expanded clone; other rows omit it.

TRBJ1-5 16 TRBV28 few TRBD1 CASRRPGQGQSQPQHF TGTGCCAGCAGGAGACCGGGACAGGGTCAGTCTCAGCCCCAGCATTTT
TRBJ1-5 15 TRBV28 few - CASSFFTGGDQPQHF TGTGCCAGCAGTTTCTTCACAGGCGGAGATCAGCCCCAGCATTTT
TRBJ2-1 15 TRBV19 - TRBD1 CATGTGFGSYNEQFF TGTGCCACTGGGACAGGGTTTGGCTCCTACAATGAGCAGTTCTTC
TRBJ2-3 17 TRBV9 - TRBD1 CASSAPAGQGLGDTQYF TGTGCCAGCAGCGCGCCGGCGGGACAGGGGCTGGGAGATACGCAGTATTTT
TRBJ2-1 15 TRBV6-5 - - CASSPIRRGYNEQFF TGTGCCAGCAGTCCGATCCGGAGAGGGTACAATGAGCAGTTCTTC
TRBJ1-3 15 TRBV15 - - CATSRDPAAGNTIYF TGTGCCACCAGCAGAGATCCCGCAGCTGGAAACACCATATATTTT
TRBJ2-6 16 TRBV30 - - CAGARAGGSGANVLTF TGTGCTGGTGCCAGGGCAGGCGGTTCTGGGGCCAACGTCCTGACTTTC
TRBJ1-2 15 TRBV28 - - CASSPTAPIGNGYTF TGTGCCAGCAGTCCGACAGCGCCAATTGGAAATGGCTACACCTTC
TRBJ1-5 12 TRBV7-9 - - CASRKGEGPQHF TGTGCCAGCCGAAAGGGAGAGGGGCCCCAGCATTTT
TRBJ2-1 15 TRBV23-1 - - CASSPTISSYNEQFF TGCGCCAGCAGTCCGACTATTAGCTCCTACAATGAGCAGTTCTTC
TRBJ1-5 14 TRBV7-9 once - CASSFGTPNQPQHF TGTGCCAGCAGCTTTGGGACACCGAATCAGCCCCAGCATTTT
TRBJ2-5 14 TRBV7-6 - TRBD2 CASSPSGRQETQYF TGTGCCAGCAGCCCAAGCGGGAGGCAAGAGACCCAGTACTTC
TRBJ1-2 16 TRBV6-5 - - CASSYSDFWQGDGYTF TGTGCCAGCAGTTACTCGGATTTTTGGCAGGGTGATGGCTACACCTTC
TRBJ2-7 14 TRBV6-6 - TRBD1 CASSRQGVSYEQYF TGTGCCAGCAGCCGACAGGGGGTCTCCTACGAGCAGTACTTC
TRBJ2-1 17 TRBV4-1 - TRBD1 CASSQDLGTGGINEQFF TGCGCCAGCAGCCAAGATCTCGGGACAGGGGGAATCAATGAGCAGTTCTTC
TRBJ2-1 11 TRBV29-1 - - CSSRSYNEQFF TGCAGCTCGAGAAGCTACAATGAGCAGTTCTTC
TRBJ2-5 14 TRBV16 few - CASSHGSGGETQYF TGTGCCAGCAGCCACGGGTCGGGGGGCGAGACCCAGTACTTC
TRBJ2-2 17 TRBV2 medium-sized - CASSEARGRAVTGELFF TGTGCCAGCAGTGAAGCGCGGGGCAGGGCGGTCACCGGGGAGCTGTTTTTT
TRBJ2-3 15 TRBV6-5 - TRBD2 CASGASGSGGDTQYF TGTGCCAGCGGGGCTAGCGGGAGTGGGGGAGATACGCAGTATTTT
TRBJ2-5 13 TRBV7-3 - - CASSLGAGETQYF TGTGCCAGCAGCTTAGGGGCAGGGGAGACCCAGTACTTC
TRBJ2-3 17 TRBV27 - TRBD1 CASSLSWTGGAGDTQYF TGTGCCAGCAGCTTATCGTGGACAGGGGGCGCCGGAGATACGCAGTATTTT
TRBJ1-1 11 TRBV11-3 - - CASSRSTEAFF TGTGCCAGCAGCAGGAGCACTGAAGCTTTCTTT
TRBJ2-1 15 TRBV11-2 - TRBD2 CASSPLAGGIPEQFF TGTGCCAGCAGCCCCCTAGCGGGGGGGATCCCTGAGCAGTTCTTC
TRBJ1-5 16 TRBV30 - - CAWRDVKGGFYQPQHF TGTGCCTGGAGAGATGTTAAAGGCGGCTTTTATCAGCCCCAGCATTTT
TRBJ2-1 13 TRBV20-1 - TRBD1 CSASAQGVNEQFF TGCAGTGCTAGTGCGCAGGGGGTAAATGAGCAGTTCTTC
TRBJ1-4 12 TRBV19 - - CASSIRGEKLFF TGTGCCAGTAGTATAAGGGGTGAAAAACTGTTTTTT
TRBJ2-5 16 TRBV11-2 - TRBD2 CASSLLRREGRGTQYF TGTGCCAGCAGCCTATTAAGGCGGGAGGGCCGGGGGACCCAGTACTTC
TRBJ1-4 12 TRBV7-8 - - CASSFRGEKLFF TGTGCCAGCAGCTTCCGGGGAGAAAAACTGTTTTTT
TRBJ1-1 15 TRBV9 - TRBD1 CASSVAGTAFTEAFF TGTGCCAGCAGCGTAGCAGGGACAGCATTCACTGAAGCTTTCTTT
TRBJ1-3 18 TRBV5-1 - TRBD1 CASSPGTGQTNSGNTIYF TGCGCCAGCAGCCCTGGGACAGGCCAAACAAACTCTGGAAACACCATATATTTT
TRBJ1-2 13 TRBV2 - TRBD1 CASSRTGGYGYTF TGTGCCAGCAGTCGAACAGGGGGCTATGGCTACACCTTC
TRBJ1-1 16 TRBV3-1/TRBV3-2 - - CASSQDVGRINTEAFF TGTGCCAGCAGCCAAGATGTGGGGAGGATAAACACTGAAGCTTTCTTT
TRBJ2-3 15 TRBV4-1 - - CASRSTAGYTDTQYF TGCGCCAGCAGATCTACCGCAGGGTACACAGATACGCAGTATTTT
TRBJ2-7 15 TRBV19 - - CASSILRRGEYEQYF TGTGCCAGTAGTATTCTACGCAGGGGCGAGTACGAGCAGTACTTC
TRBJ2-5 12 TRBV10-3 - - CAIGLNQETQYF TGTGCCATCGGACTTAACCAAGAGACCCAGTACTTC
TRBJ1-4 15 TRBV7-6 - - CASSLGTLWGEKLFF TGTGCCAGCAGCCTTGGGACACTCTGGGGGGAAAAACTGTTTTTT
TRBJ2-6 16 TRBV9 - - CASSVADRLLANVLTF TGTGCCAGCAGCGTAGCAGACAGACTTTTGGCCAACGTCCTGACTTTC
TRBJ1-3 15 TRBV19 - TRBD1 CASSLGQDRRNTIYF TGTGCCAGTAGTTTGGGACAGGATAGAAGAAACACCATATATTTT
TRBJ2-1 17 TRBV9 - TRBD2 CASSVRIAGGRWGEQFF TGTGCCAGCAGCGTAAGAATAGCGGGAGGTCGGTGGGGTGAGCAGTTCTTC
TRBJ1-5 15 TRBV19 once - CASSPLTVSNQPQHF TGTGCCAGTAGTCCTCTGACAGTTAGCAATCAGCCCCAGCATTTT
TRBJ2-7 15 TRBV5-6 - - CASTRGGRVTYEQYF TGTGCCAGCACCCGAGGAGGCCGCGTAACCTACGAGCAGTACTTC
TRBJ2-5 15 TRBV7-9 - - CASSLGVGQAETQYF TGTGCCAGCAGCTTAGGTGTGGGCCAAGCAGAGACCCAGTACTTC
TRBJ1-2 14 TRBV6-1 - - CASSEPRPGGGYTF TGTGCCAGCAGTGAACCCCGGCCGGGGGGTGGCTACACCTTC
TRBJ2-7 15 TRBV5-1 - - CASSQDTFSSYEQYF TGCGCCAGCAGCCAGGACACGTTCAGCTCCTACGAGCAGTACTTC